This paragraph covers one TCR beta chain sequence. This sample is drawn from a study of T cell changes during pregnancy in multiple sclerosis. The protocol was immunoSEQ multiplex PCR, while the TCRdb copy is restricted to in-frame clones and leaves out a portion. The table lists some 100,000 clones, around 92% of them singletons, with 3% to 3.5% in the top ten. This CDR3 comprises 16 residues. Germline lookup yields CDR1 SNHLY and CDR2 FYNNEI. The junction had 10 bases not matched to a gene; V was cut back by 7 bases and J by 4 bases. Sequenced here: peripheral blood, sampled in the second trimester of pregnancy. This chain uses TRBV2 with TRBJ2-5, with 12 positions matching TRBD2. This clonotype originated in a female donor with multiple sclerosis, enrolled in a pregnancy study. CDR3 sequence: CASNPSGRALGETQYF. The CDR3 DNA sequence: TGTGCCAGCAATCCTAGCGGGAGGGCCCTCGGAGAGACCCAGTACTTC. Full variable domain (remainder filled in from reference TRBV2 and TRBJ2-5): EPEVTQTPSHQVTQMGQEVILRCVPISNHLYFYWYRQILGQKVEFLVSFYNNEISEKSEIFDDQFSVERPDGSNFTLKIRSTKLEDSAMYFCASNPSGRALGETQYFGPGTRLLVL.